This note documents a single T cell receptor (beta chain) sequence. Its target is not known. J lost 8 bases, V lost 3 bases, and 14 bases had no gene match. CDR1 and CDR2 from the germline V gene are SGHKS and YYEKEE (reference sequence). The CDR3 consists of 16 residues. During the collection period, no donor immune events like infections were recorded. The data were taken from a study of identifying expanded T cells in peripheral blood. Study outcomes and limitations: Clone count variance between roughly 2-week samples rose with total template count.

Sequenced by immunoSEQ multiplex PCR; TCRdb stores in-frame clones only, minus some. This sample has around 76,000 clones; 90% occur once, and the top ten carry 3% to 4%. J is TRBJ1-2 and V is TRBV5-5, with 9 bases matching TRBD1. This clonotype originated in a person aged 18 to 75 in good health. Material: blood. The CDR3 DNA is TGTGCCAGCAGCTGGAGGACAGGGGAGGTAGCGTGGGGCTACACCTTC. Translated, it gives CASSWRTGEVAWGYTF.